One sample yielded the 7 T cell receptor beta chains listed below, sequenced in a study of OX40 agonist ivuxolimab in advanced cancers. Some clones are missing from TCRdb's copy, which holds only in-frame ones; the method was immunoSEQ multiplex PCR. The sample lists approximately 61,000 clones, 89% occurring once. This sample comprised CD4+ or CD8+ T cells sorted from blood, obtained in a trial of the OX40 agonist ivuxolimab. Every receptor here comes from an adult with an advanced solid tumor such as melanoma, head and neck, liver or kidney cancer.

The chain uses TRBV18 and TRBJ2-7; the match to TRBD2 covers 8 bases. V lost 4 bases and J lost 3; bases outside the gene matches: 20. The CDR3 length is 19 residues. CDR1 and CDR2 (germline): KGHSH, LQKENI. The chain's CDR3 is CASSRYQLGSGIDYYEQYF. CDR3 DNA: TGTGCCAGCTCACGGTACCAGCTTGGTAGCGGGATCGACTACTACGAGCAGTACTTC.

In DNA form, the CDR3 reads TGTGCCAGCAGTTACGGGCAGACCACGGAGGAGACCCAGTACTTC. This translates into CASSYGQTTEETQYF. The J gene is TRBJ2-5, the V gene TRBV6-5, with no clear D. Germline CDR1 reads MNHEY; CDR2 reads SVGAGI. Trimming took 2 bases from V and 5 from J, leaving 15 bases between them. The CDR3 loop spans 15 amino acids.

The chain has TRBV30 and TRBJ1-5; D gene ambiguous. This CDR3 has 13 amino acids. CDR1 is GTSNPN, CDR2 SVGIG, per germline (reference sequence). Trimming stripped 3 bases from V and 5 bases from J, with 11 bases between. CDR3 nucleotide sequence: TGTGCCTGGAGGGGTGCGGGCGATCAGCCCCAGCATTTT. This codes for CAWRGAGDQPQHF.

The V and J genes are TRBV9 and TRBJ2-1; TRBD2 matches at 8 bases. Trimming removed 7 bases from V and 4 bases from J; junction bases left unmatched: 7. Per the germline V gene, CDR1 is SGDLS and CDR2 is YYNGEE. The CDR3 spans 14 residues. In DNA form, the CDR3 reads TGTGCCAGCTCGCGGGAGGCGGATTACAATGAGCAGTTCTTC. Amino acid sequence: CASSREADYNEQFF.

The chain joins TRBV28 to TRBJ2-3, with D possibly TRBD1 on 5 matching bases. The CDR3 length is 13 residues. The V and J ends lost 8 bases and 2 bases respectively, with 11 bases between them. The germline CDR1 and CDR2 sequences are MDHEN and SYDVKM. The DNA of the CDR3 is TGTGCCAGCGCTACAGGTTACACAGATACGCAGTATTTT. Its protein product is CASATGYTDTQYF.

This clone was found once. This chain connects TRBV2 to TRBJ2-1; a possible D gene is TRBD2 (6 bases). Trimming took off 3 bases at V and 3 bases at J, with 9 bases between the two ends. Germline-derived CDR1 and CDR2 are SNHLY and FYNNEI. The CDR3 spans 14 residues. The CDR3 sequence: CASSEASVYNEQFF. The CDR3 DNA reads TGTGCCAGCAGTGAGGCTAGCGTCTACAATGAGCAGTTCTTC. Filled out from reference TRBV2 and TRBJ2-1, the complete variable domain reads EPEVTQTPSHQVTQMGQEVILRCVPISNHLYFYWYRQILGQKVEFLVSFYNNEISEKSEIFDDQFSVERPDGSNFTLKIRSTKLEDSAMYFCASSEASVYNEQFFGPGTRLTVL.

J is TRBJ1-1 and V is TRBV2; D is uncertain. Per the germline V gene, CDR1 is SNHLY and CDR2 is FYNNEI. Trimming stripped 4 bases from V and 1 base from J, with 4 bases between. The CDR3 extends over 12 amino acids. As DNA, the CDR3 is TGTGCCAGCAGTGGAGGGAACACTGAAGCTTTCTTT. It yields the protein CASSGGNTEAFF.